The sequence of this TCR beta chain was determined in a study of T cells in Graves' hyperthyroidism and ophthalmopathy. There are many counts of this clonotype. TCR beta CDR3 regions were amplified from RNA transcripts. HTBI primers were used for first-round RT-PCR of the TCR CDR3. TCRdb called the multiplex PCR reads again in MiXCR, with one record for every CDR3 protein. In the table there are 250,000 to 300,000 distinct CDR3 sequences, roughly a fifth of which are singletons. Diagnostic assessment was based on clinical symptoms, serum thyroxine and TRAb, thyroid ultrasound and orbital computed tomography. Fresh peripheral blood, 8 to 10 ml of it, supplied the PBMCs. The sequence was obtained from a man aged 45-65 years with Graves' ophthalmopathy. The sequencing input was blood.

The CDR3 DNA is TGTGCCAGCTCGAGGGGGGAGGGGAATCAGCCCCAGCATTTT. Protein product: CASSRGEGNQPQHF. The J gene is TRBJ1-5, the V gene TRBV2; weak D call: TRBD1 (6 bases). V lost 8 bases and J lost 4, with 15 bases in between. From germline, CDR1 is SNHLY and CDR2 FYNNEI. CDR3 size: 14 residues. Full variable domain (missing parts from reference TRBV2 and TRBJ1-5): EPEVTQTPSHQVTQMGQEVILRCVPISNHLYFYWYRQILGQKVEFLVSFYNNEISEKSEIFDDQFSVERPDGSNFTLKIRSTKLEDSAMYFCASSRGEGNQPQHFGDGTRLSIL.